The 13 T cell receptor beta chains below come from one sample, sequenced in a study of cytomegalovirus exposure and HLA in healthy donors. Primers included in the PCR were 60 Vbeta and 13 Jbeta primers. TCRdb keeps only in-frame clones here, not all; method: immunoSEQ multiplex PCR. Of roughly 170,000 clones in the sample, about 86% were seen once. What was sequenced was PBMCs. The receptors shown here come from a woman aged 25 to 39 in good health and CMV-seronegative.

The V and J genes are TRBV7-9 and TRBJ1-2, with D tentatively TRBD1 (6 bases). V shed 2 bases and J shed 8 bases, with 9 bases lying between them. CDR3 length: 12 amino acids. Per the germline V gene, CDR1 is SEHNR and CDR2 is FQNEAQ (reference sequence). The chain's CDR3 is CASSLPTGGYTF. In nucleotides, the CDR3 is TGTGCCAGCAGCTTACCGACAGGAGGCTACACCTTC.

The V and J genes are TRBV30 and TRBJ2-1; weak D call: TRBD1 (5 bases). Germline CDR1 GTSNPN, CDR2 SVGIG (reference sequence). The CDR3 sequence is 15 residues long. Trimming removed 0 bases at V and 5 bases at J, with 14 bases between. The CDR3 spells CAWSVRGSFNNEQFF. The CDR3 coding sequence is TGTGCCTGGAGTGTAAGGGGCTCTTTTAACAATGAGCAGTTCTTC.

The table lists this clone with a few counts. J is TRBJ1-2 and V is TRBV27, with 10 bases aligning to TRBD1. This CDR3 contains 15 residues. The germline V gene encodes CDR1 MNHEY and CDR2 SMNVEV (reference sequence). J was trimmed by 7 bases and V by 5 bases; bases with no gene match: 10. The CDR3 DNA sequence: TGTGCCAGCAGTCACTATCAGACAGGGGGCTTTGGCTACACCTTC. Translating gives CASSHYQTGGFGYTF.

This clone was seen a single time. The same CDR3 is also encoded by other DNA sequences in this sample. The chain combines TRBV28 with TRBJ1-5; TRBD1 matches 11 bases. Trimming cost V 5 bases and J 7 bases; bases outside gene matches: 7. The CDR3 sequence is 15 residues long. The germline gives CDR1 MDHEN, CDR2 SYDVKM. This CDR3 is CASSLDRGLYQPQHF. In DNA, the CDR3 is TGTGCCAGCAGTCTGGACAGGGGGCTTTACCAGCCCCAGCATTTT.

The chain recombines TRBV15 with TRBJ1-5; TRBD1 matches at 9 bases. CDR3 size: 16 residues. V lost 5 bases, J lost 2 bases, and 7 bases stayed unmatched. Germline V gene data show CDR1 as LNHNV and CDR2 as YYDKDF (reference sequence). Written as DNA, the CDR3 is TGTGCCACCAGCGCAAACAGGGGGCTCGGCAATCAGCCCCAGCATTTT. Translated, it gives CATSANRGLGNQPQHF.

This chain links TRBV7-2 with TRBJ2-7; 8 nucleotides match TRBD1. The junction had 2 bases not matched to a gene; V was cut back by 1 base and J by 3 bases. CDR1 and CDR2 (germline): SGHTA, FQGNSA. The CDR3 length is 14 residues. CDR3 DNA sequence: TGTGCCAGCAGCTTAGGGGGACAGGTCTACGAGCAGTACTTC. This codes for CASSLGGQVYEQYF.

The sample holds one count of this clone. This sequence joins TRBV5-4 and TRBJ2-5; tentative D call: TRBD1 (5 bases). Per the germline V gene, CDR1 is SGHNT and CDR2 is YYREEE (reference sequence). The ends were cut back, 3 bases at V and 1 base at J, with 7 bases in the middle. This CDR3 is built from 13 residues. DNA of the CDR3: TGTGCCAGCAGCTACGACAGCCAAGAGACCCAGTACTTC. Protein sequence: CASSYDSQETQYF.

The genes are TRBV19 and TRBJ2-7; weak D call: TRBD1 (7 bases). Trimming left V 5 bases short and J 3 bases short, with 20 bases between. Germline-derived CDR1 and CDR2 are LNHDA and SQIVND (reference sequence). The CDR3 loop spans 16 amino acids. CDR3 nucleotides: TGTGCCAGTAGTTCCCCTGGGAGGACAGGCCTCTACGAGCAGTACTTC. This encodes CASSSPGRTGLYEQYF.

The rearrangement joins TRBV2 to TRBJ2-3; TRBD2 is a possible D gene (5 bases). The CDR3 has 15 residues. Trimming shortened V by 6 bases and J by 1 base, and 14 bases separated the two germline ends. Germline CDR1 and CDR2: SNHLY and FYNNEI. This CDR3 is CASRKTSGGTDTQYF. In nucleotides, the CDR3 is TGTGCCAGCAGAAAGACGTCCGGGGGCACAGATACGCAGTATTTT.

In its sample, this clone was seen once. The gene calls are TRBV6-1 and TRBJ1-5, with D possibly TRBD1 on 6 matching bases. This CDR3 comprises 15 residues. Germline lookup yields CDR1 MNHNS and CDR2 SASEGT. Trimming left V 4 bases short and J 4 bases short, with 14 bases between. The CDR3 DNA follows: TGTGCCAGCAGTGCGCGACAGGTTAAAAATCAGCCCCAGCATTTT. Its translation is CASSARQVKNQPQHF.

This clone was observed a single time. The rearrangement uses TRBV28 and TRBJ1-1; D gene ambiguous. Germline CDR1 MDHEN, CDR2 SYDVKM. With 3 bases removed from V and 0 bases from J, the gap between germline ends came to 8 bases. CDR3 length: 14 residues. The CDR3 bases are TGTGCCAGCAGTTTGTTGGGCATGAACACTGAAGCTTTCTTT. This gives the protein CASSLLGMNTEAFF. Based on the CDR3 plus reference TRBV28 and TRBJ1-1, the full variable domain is DVKVTQSSRYLVKRTGEKVFLECVQDMDHENMFWYRQDPGLGLRLIYFSYDVKMKEKGDIPEGYSVSREKKERFSLILESASTNQTSMYLCASSLLGMNTEAFFGQGTRLTVV.

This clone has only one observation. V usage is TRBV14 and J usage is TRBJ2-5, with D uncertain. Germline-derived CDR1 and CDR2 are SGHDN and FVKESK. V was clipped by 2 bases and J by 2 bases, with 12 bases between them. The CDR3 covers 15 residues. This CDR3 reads CASSQTPAAQETQYF. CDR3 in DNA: TGTGCCAGCAGCCAAACCCCCGCAGCGCAAGAGACCCAGTACTTC.

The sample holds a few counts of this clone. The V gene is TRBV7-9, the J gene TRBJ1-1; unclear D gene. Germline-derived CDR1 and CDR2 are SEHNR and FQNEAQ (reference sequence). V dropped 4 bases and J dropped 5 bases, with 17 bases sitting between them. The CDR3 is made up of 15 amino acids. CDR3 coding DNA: TGTGCCAGCAGCTCAAACCGGGTGGAGTGGACTGAAGCTTTCTTT. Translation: CASSSNRVEWTEAFF.